The rows below give T cell receptor beta chains drawn from one sample of a study of CD8+CD57+ T cells in acquired aplastic anemia. From the reads, TCRdb called clonotypes with MiXCR, one entry per CDR3 protein. The sample contains around 200,000 distinct CDR3 sequences, roughly 50% of which appear only once. Sequencing used sorted CD4+, CD8+, or CD8+CD57+ T cells (not recorded which) from PBMCs. These receptors originate from a human donor with aplastic anemia. Each CDR3 is given with its conserved first and last residue. The order of the fields is V gene, J gene, clone size, D gene, CDR3 length, CDR3 DNA, CDR3 protein. A D gene is named only where the DNA matches it firmly. Size values are once, few and many counts, or a class for expanded clones, and some rows have none.

TRBV10-3	TRBJ2-7	.	.	14	TGTGCCATCTGCGAGACAGCTGACACCTACGAGCAGTACTTC	CAICETADTYEQYF
TRBV7-9	TRBJ1-2	many	.	14	TGTGCCAGCAGCTTACGGGAAGATCACTATGGCTACACCTTC	CASSLREDHYGYTF
TRBV7-9	TRBJ2-5	many	TRBD2	13	TGTGCCAGCAGCTTGGAGCGGGGAGAGACCCAGTACTTC	CASSLERGETQYF
TRBV7-2	TRBJ2-5	many	TRBD2	14	TGTGCCAGCAGCTCGGGGGGGCTTGGAGAGACCCAGTACTTC	CASSSGGLGETQYF
TRBV9	TRBJ2-4	.	TRBD1	14	TGTGCCAGCAGCGTAGTAGGGACAGATAACATTCAGTACTTC	CASSVVGTDNIQYF
TRBV3-1	TRBJ1-1	many	TRBD1	14	TGTGCCAGCAACGACGGGGACAGGGCCACTGAAGCTTTCTTT	CASNDGDRATEAFF
TRBV3-1	TRBJ1-1	.	.	17	TGTGCCAGCAGCCAAGATACGTTACGGGCCGAGAACACTGAAGCTTTCTTT	CASSQDTLRAENTEAFF
TRBV2	TRBJ2-3	.	.	13	TGTGCCAGCAGTGTCACAGATTCAGATACGCAGTATTTT	CASSVTDSDTQYF
TRBV10-3	TRBJ2-5	many	.	14	TGTGCCATCAGCGGACAGGAGGGGGGAGAGACCCAGTACTTC	CAISGQEGGETQYF
TRBV6-5	TRBJ1-3	many	.	15	TGTGCCAGCAGTCTCGGACGACTCTCTGGAAACACCATATATTTT	CASSLGRLSGNTIYF
TRBV10-3	TRBJ2-7	.	.	13	TGTGCCATCAGTGAATCAGGTATCTACGAGCAGTACTTC	CAISESGIYEQYF
TRBV6-1	TRBJ2-2	few	.	13	TGTGCCAGCAGTGACAGGGAAACCGGGGAGCTGTTTTTT	CASSDRETGELFF
TRBV28	TRBJ1-1	.	.	13	TGTGCCACCACGCTGGGGGTAGTTTCTGAAGCTTTCTTT	CATTLGVVSEAFF
TRBV9	TRBJ1-6	.	.	14	TGTGCCAGCAGCGTAGGGCAGACCTATTCACCCCTCCACTTT	CASSVGQTYSPLHF
TRBV9	TRBJ1-5	many	.	15	TGTGCCAGCAGCGTAGGCGTGGGTTGGGATCAGCCCCAGCATTTT	CASSVGVGWDQPQHF
TRBV7-8	TRBJ2-5	many	TRBD2	18	TGTGCCAGCAGCTTAAGGGGAGGGCTAGCGGGGGATCAAGAGACCCAGTACTTC	CASSLRGGLAGDQETQYF
TRBV25-1	TRBJ2-7	.	TRBD2	17	TGTGCCAGCAGTTTGGCCCAAGGGCGGGGGGCCAGCTACGAGCAGTACTTC	CASSLAQGRGASYEQYF